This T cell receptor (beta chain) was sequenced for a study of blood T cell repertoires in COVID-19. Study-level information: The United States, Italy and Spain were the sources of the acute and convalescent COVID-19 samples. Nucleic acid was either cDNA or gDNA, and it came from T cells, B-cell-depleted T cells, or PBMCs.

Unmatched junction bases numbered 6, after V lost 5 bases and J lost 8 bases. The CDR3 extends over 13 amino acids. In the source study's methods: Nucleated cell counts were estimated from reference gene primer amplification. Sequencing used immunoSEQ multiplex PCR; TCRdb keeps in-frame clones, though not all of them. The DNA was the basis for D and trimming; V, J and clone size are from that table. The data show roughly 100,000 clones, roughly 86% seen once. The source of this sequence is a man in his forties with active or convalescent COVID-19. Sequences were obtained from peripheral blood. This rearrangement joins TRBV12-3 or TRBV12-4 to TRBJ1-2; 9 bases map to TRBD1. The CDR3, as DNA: TGTGCCAGCAGTCAGACAGGGGGAAGGGGCTACACCTTC. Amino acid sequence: CASSQTGGRGYTF.